The 27 T cell receptor beta chains below come from one sample, sequenced in a study of T cell repertoires in cytomegalovirus infection. Their recognized antigens are unknown. TCRdb recomputed calls from the reads with MiXCR, one row per CDR3 protein. This table holds 700,000 to 900,000 distinct CDR3 sequences, 25% to 35% found once. Here the sequenced sample was cultured CD8+ T cells from PBMCs, taken from culture after CMV antigen stimulation. The receptor set was obtained from a human donor in good health (CMV status not recorded). Some clones in this sample may be carry-over from other donors' samples.

This clonotype was counted only a few times. This chain uses TRBV2 with TRBJ1-1; 9 positions match TRBD1. After removal of 10 bases from V and 2 bases from J, the junction contained 17 bases not matched to a gene. The CDR3 has 17 residues. Germline V gene lookup returns CDR1 SNHLY and CDR2 FYNNEI. The DNA of the CDR3 is TGTGCCACCACATTCCGACCGGGACAGGGATTTAACACTGAAGCTTTCTTT. It yields the protein CATTFRPGQGFNTEAFF.

The rearrangement joins TRBV5-1 to TRBJ1-1; TRBD1 agrees at 10 bases. The germline V gene encodes CDR1 SGHRS and CDR2 YFSETQ. The CDR3 loop spans 15 amino acids. After removal of 2 bases from V and 7 bases from J, the junction contained 8 bases not matched to a gene. This CDR3 reads CASSFGGQGVDEAFF. CDR3 sequence (DNA): TGCGCCAGCAGCTTCGGAGGACAGGGGGTAGATGAAGCTTTCTTT.

The chain links TRBV5-1 to TRBJ2-7, with 9 bases fitting TRBD1. CDR1 is SGHRS and CDR2 is YFSETQ in the germline V gene. V shed 1 base and J 2 bases; nucleotides not matched to a gene: 4. This CDR3 comprises 15 residues. For the CDR3, the DNA is TGCGCCAGCAGCTTGCACAGGGGGCGTCCCTACGAGCAGTACGTC. Amino acid sequence: CASSLHRGRPYEQYV.

A note on this clonotype: With a much larger clone just one base away, this may be a read error. This chain uses TRBV7-9 with TRBJ1-1, with 9 nucleotides matching TRBD1. The CDR3 consists of 16 residues. The V gene's germline CDR1 is SEHNR and CDR2 FQNEAQ (reference sequence). This CDR3 is CASSLEGGDRVSEALF. The CDR3 region has the DNA TGTGCCAGCAGCTTAGAGGGAGGGGACAGGGTATCCGAAGCTTTATTT.

The rearrangement joins TRBV4-2 to TRBJ2-3; 13 bases match TRBD2. Trimming removed 5 bases from V and 0 bases from J; junction bases left unmatched: 11. This CDR3 has 19 amino acids. Germline assignment: CDR1 LGHNA and CDR2 YNFKEQ. The CDR3: CASSSQTSGGFYSTDTQYF. CDR3 in DNA: TGTGCCAGCAGCTCACAGACTAGCGGGGGGTTCTATAGCACAGATACGCAGTATTTT.

This sequence joins TRBV29-1 and TRBJ1-1; TRBD1 agrees at 8 bases. J gave up 11 bases and V 1 base, and 15 bases lay outside the gene matches. The germline V gene encodes CDR1 SQVTM and CDR2 ANQGSEA. The CDR3 length is 15 residues. The DNA for the CDR3 is TGCAGCGTTGAAGCCGACGGACAGGGAGCTGAGGGTGCTTTCTTT. The encoded protein is CSVEADGQGAEGAFF.

The chain uses TRBV6-2 or TRBV6-3 and TRBJ1-2; TRBD1 matches 7 bases. Germline CDR1 reads MNHEY; CDR2 reads SVGEGT. The ends lost 6 bases at V and 4 bases at J; junction bases unmatched: 11. The CDR3 sequence is 15 residues long. In DNA, the CDR3 is TGTGCCAGCAGAGAGCTGCAGGACAGGCCCTATGGCTACACCTTC. This translates into CASRELQDRPYGYTF.

The chain uses TRBV15 and TRBJ2-1, with 7 positions matching TRBD2. Germline lookup yields CDR1 LNHNV and CDR2 YYDKDF (reference sequence). The CDR3 runs to 16 residues. Trimming removed 5 bases from V and 3 bases from J; junction bases left unmatched: 10. The CDR3 nucleotides read TGTGCCACCAGCCAACGTGGCGGGGGAGTCTACAATGAGCAGTTCTTC. It yields the protein CATSQRGGGVYNEQFF.

J is TRBJ2-7 and V is TRBV5-5, with D hard to call. The V gene lost 0 bases and the J gene lost 2 bases, with 6 bases spanning the gap. The germline V gene has CDR1 SGHKS and CDR2 YYEKEE (reference sequence). The CDR3 loop spans 13 amino acids. CDR3 sequence (DNA): TGTGCCAGCAGCTTGGCCCAAACCTACGAGCAGTACGTC. Encoded protein: CASSLAQTYEQYV.

This chain connects TRBV15 to TRBJ2-1; D ambiguous. The V and J ends lost 1 base and 6 bases respectively, with 10 bases between them. The CDR3 is made up of 14 amino acids. Germline lookup yields CDR1 LNHNV and CDR2 YYDKDF (reference sequence). This CDR3 is CATSRVTHPNEQFF. The CDR3 DNA reads TGTGCCACCAGCAGAGTTACCCATCCCAATGAGCAGTTCTTC. Variable domain in full (rest from reference TRBV15 and TRBJ2-1): DAMVIQNPRYQVTQFGKPVTLSCSQTLNHNVMYWYQQKSSQAPKLLFHYYDKDFNNEADTPDNFQSRRPNTSFCFLDIRSPGLGDTAMYLCATSRVTHPNEQFFGPGTRLTVL.

The chain links TRBV25-1 to TRBJ2-2; D remains unclear. There are 18 residues in the CDR3. V was clipped by 1 base and J by 5 bases, with 20 bases between them. Germline CDR1 and CDR2: MGHDK and SYGVNS. CDR3 protein: CASSEFPPHSLETGELFF. In nucleotides, the CDR3 is TGTGCCAGCAGTGAATTCCCCCCTCATAGCTTAGAGACCGGGGAGCTGTTTTTT.

This clonotype was observed a few times. The J gene is TRBJ1-5, the V gene TRBV7-2; perhaps TRBD1 as D (6 bases). The germline V and J ends were trimmed by 0 bases and 0 bases, with 15 bases remaining between them. The CDR3 sequence is 18 residues long. From germline, CDR1 is SGHTA and CDR2 FQGNSA. The CDR3 DNA reads as TGTGCCAGCAGCTTAGCGACGGGGGCGTTTTATAGCAATCAGCCCCAGCATTTT. It encodes CASSLATGAFYSNQPQHF.

This sequence joins TRBV6-2 or TRBV6-3 and TRBJ1-1; perhaps TRBD1 as D (5 bases). V was clipped by 0 bases and J by 3 bases, with 14 bases between them. Germline values: CDR1 MNHEY, CDR2 SVGEGT. CDR3 length: 16 residues. The CDR3 nucleotides read TGTGCCAGCAGTTACTCCCCAGGGATTTCCGACACTGAAGCTTTCTTT. Its protein product is CASSYSPGISDTEAFF.

This clonotype was seen more than once but under ten times. The V gene is TRBV4-3, the J gene TRBJ2-1; D could derive from TRBD1 or TRBD2 (6 bases each). Trimming cost V 3 bases and J 4 bases, with 13 bases left between them. CDR1 and CDR2 from the germline V gene are LGHNA and YSLEER. The CDR3 length is 15 residues. CDR3: CASSQFEGGYNEQFF. CDR3 DNA: TGCGCCAGCAGCCAGTTCGAAGGGGGGTACAATGAGCAGTTCTTC.

In DNA, the CDR3 is TGTGCCAGCAGCTTCCCCCTTGACCGCTTCCGAAACACCGGGGAGCTGTTTTTT. Its translation is CASSFPLDRFRNTGELFF. The rearrangement joins TRBV7-9 to TRBJ2-2; unclear D gene. The CDR3 runs to 18 residues. V dropped 3 bases and J dropped 2 bases, with 19 bases sitting between them. From germline, CDR1 is SEHNR and CDR2 FQNEAQ (reference sequence).

This clonotype was seen ten or more times. The chain is built from TRBV7-8 and TRBJ2-1, with a possible D match to TRBD2 (7 bases). The germline V gene encodes CDR1 SGHVS and CDR2 FQNEAQ. V lost 5 bases to trimming and J lost 4 bases, with 18 bases between them. This CDR3 is 16 amino acids long. CDR3 sequence reads: CASSPEGGQVYNEQFF. The CDR3 nucleotides read TGTGCCAGCAGCCCGGAGGGGGGGCAGGTTTACAATGAGCAGTTCTTC.

This clonotype appeared a few times. V is TRBV6-6 and J is TRBJ2-3; D possibly corresponds to TRBD2 (5 bases). The CDR3 is 18 amino acids. The V and J ends lost 0 bases and 0 bases respectively, with 16 bases between them. CDR1 and CDR2 from the germline V gene are MNHNY and SVGAGI (reference sequence). CDR3 sequence (DNA): TGTGCCAGCAGTTACTCAGCTGTAGGACTCGTTAGCACAGATACGCAGTATTTT. It specifies CASSYSAVGLVSTDTQYF.

This chain joins TRBV10-3 and TRBJ2-6; D remains ambiguous. CDR1 and CDR2 (germline): ENHRY, SYGVKD. V lost 7 bases, J lost 4 bases, and 11 bases lay in between. The length of the CDR3 is 14 residues. Here the CDR3 DNA reads TGTGCCATCAATCCCGAACGGGGGGCCAACGTCCTGACTTTC. Translating it yields CAINPERGANVLTF.

V is TRBV29-1 and J is TRBJ1-2, with a weak D call TRBD1 (6 bases). V was cut by 0 bases and J by 4 bases, with 12 bases left in between. This CDR3 region has 14 residues. The germline gives CDR1 SQVTM, CDR2 ANQGSEA. This chain's CDR3 is CSVEDRQGPYGYTF. The CDR3 DNA sequence: TGCAGCGTTGAAGATCGGCAGGGGCCCTATGGCTACACCTTC.

The sample holds many counts of this clonotype. The chain links TRBV7-9 to TRBJ1-1, with a possible D match to TRBD1 (5 bases). V was shortened by 4 bases and J by 6 bases, with 12 bases between the two germline ends. From germline, CDR1 is SEHNR and CDR2 FQNEAQ (reference sequence). The CDR3 is 13 residues long. CDR3: CASSSQGESEAFF. In nucleotides, the CDR3 is TGTGCCAGCAGCTCTCAGGGAGAATCTGAAGCTTTCTTT.

The rearrangement uses TRBV28 and TRBJ2-7; unclear D gene. CDR1 is MDHEN, CDR2 SYDVKM, per germline. The CDR3 is 12 residues long. The V end lost 5 bases, the J end lost 3 bases, and 8 bases lay between the germline ends. CDR3 amino acids: CASSQNLYEQYF. The CDR3 DNA follows: TGTGCCAGCAGTCAAAACCTCTACGAGCAGTACTTC.

This clonotype has ten or more counts. This chain uses TRBV4-1 with TRBJ2-3, with D unclear. Germline V gives CDR1 MGHRA, CDR2 YSYEKL. V was cut by 3 bases and J by 1 base, with 14 bases left in between. The CDR3 consists of 16 residues. CDR3 residues: CASSQVAPSGTDTQYF. CDR3 DNA sequence: TGCGCCAGCAGCCAGGTCGCCCCTAGTGGCACAGATACGCAGTATTTT.

This clonotype was detected a few times. CDR3 region: CASSQLKGEHPRGTEAFF. In DNA, the CDR3 is TGTGCCAGCAGCCAACTGAAAGGCGAACACCCGCGGGGCACTGAAGCTTTCTTT. The gene calls are TRBV7-9 and TRBJ1-1; unclear D gene. Germline lookup yields CDR1 SEHNR and CDR2 FQNEAQ (reference sequence). The CDR3 is 18 residues long. V lost 5 bases, J lost 4 bases, and 26 bases lay in between.

This clonotype was counted ten times or more. The V call is TRBV10-3, the J call TRBJ1-2; no reliable D call. Trimming shortened V by 0 bases and J by 4 bases, and 12 bases separated the two germline ends. The germline CDR1 and CDR2 sequences are ENHRY and SYGVKD. CDR3 length: 15 amino acids. DNA for the CDR3: TGTGCCATCAGTGAGTCGAATGGCGGAGTCTATGGCTACACCTTC. Its protein product is CAISESNGGVYGYTF.

The chain has TRBV13 and TRBJ2-5; D gene ambiguous. This CDR3 contains 13 residues. Trimming took off 7 bases at V and 2 bases at J, with 11 bases between the two ends. CDR1 is PRHDT and CDR2 is FYEKMQ in the germline V gene (reference sequence). The CDR3 DNA reads as TGTGCCAGCACATTGGGGAATCAAGAGACCCAGTACTTC. Translated, it gives CASTLGNQETQYF.

V and J are TRBV13 and TRBJ1-4; tentative D call: TRBD1 (6 bases). There are 14 residues in the CDR3. In germline, CDR1 is PRHDT, CDR2 FYEKMQ (reference sequence). Trimming pared 3 bases from V and 8 bases from J, leaving 13 bases between. The CDR3 DNA sequence: TGTGCCAGCAGCTTCAGGGGTGTCGGGGAAAAACTGTTTTTT. Translating it yields CASSFRGVGEKLFF.

The chain is built from TRBV29-1 and TRBJ1-2, with D unclear. V lost 5 bases and J lost 1, with 11 bases in between. Germline CDR1 and CDR2: SQVTM and ANQGSEA. CDR3 length equals 13 residues. CDR3 coding DNA: TGCAGCGTTAATACCGTCAATAACTATGGCTACACCTTC. This encodes CSVNTVNNYGYTF.